Sequencing of this T cell receptor (beta chain) was carried out in a study of beta chain features in type 1 diabetes. There are a few counts of this clone. What it binds is unknown. Notes on the study in general: TCRB CDR3s from Type 1 diabetes patients were moderately but significantly shorter in all four CD4+ subsets.

V trimming: 6 bases; J trimming: 2 bases; junction bases outside the gene matches: 10. The germline CDR1 and CDR2 sequences are MNHEY and SMNVEV (reference sequence). There are 16 residues in the CDR3. Every bit of the isolated RNA underwent reverse transcription, so sequencing read expressed TCRB transcripts. Each sample of naive, central memory or regulatory T cells had, on average, around 3.3 million reads. TCRdb's table, derived via immunoSEQ multiplex PCR, lists solely in-frame clones and lacks some. The repertoire holds roughly 150,000 clones, with about 8.1% as singletons. Sample: central memory CD4+ T cells from blood. The sequence was collected from a woman under 30 with type 1 diabetes. V gene TRBV27 combines with J gene TRBJ1-1; 9 nucleotides match TRBD1. CDR3 sequence (DNA): TGTGCCAGCAGCCAAGACAGGGGGAGAGGAAACACTGAAGCTTTCTTT. Protein: CASSQDRGRGNTEAFF.